The 17 T cell receptor beta chains presented below share a single source sample, sequenced in a study of CD8+ T cells in alopecia areata. Sequencing relied on a cDNA template that was reverse transcribed from extracted RNA. TCRdb's copy holds only in-frame clones and misses some; the assay was immunoSEQ multiplex PCR. The data show about 200,000 clones, with about 53% seen just once and approximately 0.45% held by the top ten. The material was CD4+ T cells sorted from blood, obtained at week 0. These receptors originate from a human donor with alopecia areata.

The chain is built from TRBV11-3 and TRBJ2-1; D is perhaps TRBD1 (6 bases). Trimming stripped 1 base from V and 9 bases from J, with 13 bases between. The CDR3 covers 14 residues. The germline V gene encodes CDR1 SGHNT and CDR2 YENEEA. CDR3 sequence reads: CASSLARDIGEQFF. The CDR3 DNA sequence: TGTGCCAGCAGCTTAGCCAGGGACATCGGTGAGCAGTTCTTC.

The chain is built from TRBV4-1 and TRBJ2-1; tentatively, D is TRBD2 (5 bases). CDR3 size: 14 residues. CDR1 and CDR2 (germline): MGHRA, YSYEKL. V lost 5 bases and J lost 4, with 12 bases in between. CDR3 in amino acids: CASSSGLGYNEQFF. The CDR3 DNA follows: TGCGCCAGCAGCTCGGGATTGGGTTACAATGAGCAGTTCTTC.

This clone was detected a few times. The V gene is TRBV19, the J gene TRBJ2-1; D ambiguous. The CDR3 is made up of 12 amino acids. V lost 5 bases and J lost 7, with 9 bases in between. Germline lookup yields CDR1 LNHDA and CDR2 SQIVND (reference sequence). For the CDR3, the DNA is TGTGCCAGTAGTCCCCTCGGTAATGAGCAGTTCTTC. Encoded protein: CASSPLGNEQFF.

This sequence joins TRBV29-1 and TRBJ2-5, with D possibly matching TRBD1 (5 bases). Trimming took off 6 bases at V and 1 base at J, with 12 bases between the two ends. This CDR3 region has 13 residues. Germline V gene data show CDR1 as SQVTM and CDR2 as ANQGSEA. CDR3 in amino acids: CSVADSVQETQYF. Here the CDR3 DNA reads TGCAGCGTAGCCGACAGTGTCCAAGAGACCCAGTACTTC.

The V gene is TRBV29-1, the J gene TRBJ2-3; D gene unclear. Germline CDR1 and CDR2: SQVTM and ANQGSEA. This CDR3 contains 13 residues. Trimming pared 7 bases from V and 1 base from J, leaving 12 bases between. CDR3: CSATWAGTDTQYF. CDR3 coding DNA: TGCAGCGCCACTTGGGCAGGCACAGATACGCAGTATTTT.

This chain connects TRBV6-6 to TRBJ2-1; 7 bases align to TRBD2. V was pared by 2 bases and J by 4 bases, with 5 bases of the junction left unmatched. From germline, CDR1 is MNHNY and CDR2 SVGAGI (reference sequence). The CDR3 length is 15 residues. The CDR3, as DNA: TGTGCCAGCAGTTACGAGGCTAGCGGATACAATGAGCAGTTCTTC. Translated, it gives CASSYEASGYNEQFF.

The chain uses TRBV7-9 and TRBJ1-6; D is unresolved. Germline assignment: CDR1 SEHNR and CDR2 FQNEAQ (reference sequence). The V end was cut by 5 bases, the J end by 0 bases, with 8 bases between. The CDR3 is 15 residues long. CDR3 protein: CASSRTVSYNSPLHF. The CDR3 nucleotides read TGTGCCAGCAGCCGGACCGTCTCCTATAATTCACCCCTCCACTTT.

V usage is TRBV5-1 and J usage is TRBJ2-6, with D perhaps matching TRBD1 (6 bases). Germline V gives CDR1 SGHRS, CDR2 YFSETQ. This CDR3 is built from 15 residues. The germline V and J ends were trimmed by 2 bases and 6 bases, with 12 bases remaining between them. The CDR3 reads CASSFDGQSANVLTF. As DNA, the CDR3 is TGCGCCAGCAGCTTTGACGGACAGTCGGCCAACGTCCTGACTTTC. Full variable domain (missing parts from reference TRBV5-1 and TRBJ2-6): KAGVTQTPRYLIKTRGQQVTLSCSPISGHRSVSWYQQTPGQGLQFLFEYFSETQRNKGNFPGRFSGRQFSNSRSEMNVSTLELGDSALYLCASSFDGQSANVLTFGAGSRLTVL.

A remark on this clone: Other DNA sequences in the sample encode the same CDR3. The chain links TRBV30 to TRBJ1-1; D remains unclear. Germline CDR1 and CDR2: GTSNPN and SVGIG (reference sequence). Trimming took 0 bases from V and 1 from J, leaving 6 bases between them. The CDR3 has 13 amino acids. CDR3 bases: TGTGCCTGGAGTGTAACAGCGAACACTGAAGCTTTCTTT. Residues: CAWSVTANTEAFF.

The genes are TRBV5-1 and TRBJ1-2; a weak D match, TRBD1 (6 bases). With 4 bases removed from V and 6 bases from J, the gap between germline ends came to 13 bases. The germline CDR1 and CDR2 sequences are SGHRS and YFSETQ. The CDR3 contains 13 residues. The DNA of the CDR3 is TGCGCCAGCAGCCGGACAGACACGCATGGCTACACCTTC. This encodes CASSRTDTHGYTF.

This chain joins TRBV29-1 and TRBJ1-5, with 8 bases lining up with TRBD1. The germline CDR1 and CDR2 sequences are SQVTM and ANQGSEA. V shed 1 base and J 7 bases; nucleotides not matched to a gene: 3. The CDR3 is made up of 13 amino acids. Here the CDR3 DNA reads TGCAGCGTTGAAGGGACAGGGACCCAGCCCCAGCATTTT. Protein: CSVEGTGTQPQHF.

The chain combines TRBV5-4 with TRBJ2-3; possible D gene TRBD2, 5 bases. Germline V CDR1 and CDR2: SGHNT, YYREEE (reference sequence). This CDR3 spans 18 amino acids. Trimming removed 1 base at V and 4 bases at J, with 22 bases between. The CDR3 region has the DNA TGTGCCAGCAGCTTGCCCTCCATTGGAGGCAGTTCGGCAGATACGCAGTATTTT. Its translation is CASSLPSIGGSSADTQYF.

The V gene is TRBV5-6, the J gene TRBJ2-7; 10 bases agree with TRBD2. V was clipped by 4 bases and J by 4 bases; unmatched bases: 5. The length of the CDR3 is 14 residues. Per germline, CDR1 SGHDT and CDR2 YYEEEE. The CDR3 nucleotides are TGTGCCAGCAGCAAAAGACTAGCGGGTTACGAGCAGTACTTC. This translates into CASSKRLAGYEQYF.

This clone came up a few times. V usage is TRBV13 and J usage is TRBJ1-6; TRBD1 agrees at 8 bases. V lost 4 bases and J lost 10; bases outside the gene matches: 15. CDR1 and CDR2 from the germline V gene are PRHDT and FYEKMQ (reference sequence). The CDR3 consists of 17 residues. DNA of the CDR3: TGTGCCAGCAGCTACCTTTCCGGGGACAGGCGAGTATCACCCCTCCACTTT. This codes for CASSYLSGDRRVSPLHF.

The genes are TRBV4-1 and TRBJ2-1; D may be TRBD1 (5 bases). The germline V gene has CDR1 MGHRA and CDR2 YSYEKL. Trimming took off 1 base at V and 0 bases at J, with 16 bases between the two ends. The CDR3 totals 18 residues. The CDR3 sequence: CASSQVQGAKSSYNEQFF. In DNA, the CDR3 is TGCGCCAGCAGCCAAGTGCAGGGTGCCAAAAGCTCCTACAATGAGCAGTTCTTC.

The chain uses TRBV5-7 and TRBJ1-2; D gene ambiguous. TRBV5-7 counts as an open reading frame of uncertain function. The CDR3 is made up of 11 amino acids. V lost 2 bases to trimming and J lost 5 bases, with 4 bases between them. The chain's CDR3 is CASSFKYGYTF. The CDR3 DNA is TGTGCCAGCAGCTTCAAGTATGGCTACACCTTC.

The J gene is TRBJ1-5, the V gene TRBV19, with 10 bases lining up with TRBD1. V shed 4 bases, J shed 9 bases, and the junction held 9 bases outside the gene matches. The CDR3 extends over 15 amino acids. Germline V gives CDR1 LNHDA, CDR2 SQIVND (reference sequence). The CDR3 loop reads CASSTRDRGRLPQHF. In DNA form, the CDR3 reads TGTGCCAGTAGTACCCGGGACAGGGGTAGACTGCCCCAGCATTTT.